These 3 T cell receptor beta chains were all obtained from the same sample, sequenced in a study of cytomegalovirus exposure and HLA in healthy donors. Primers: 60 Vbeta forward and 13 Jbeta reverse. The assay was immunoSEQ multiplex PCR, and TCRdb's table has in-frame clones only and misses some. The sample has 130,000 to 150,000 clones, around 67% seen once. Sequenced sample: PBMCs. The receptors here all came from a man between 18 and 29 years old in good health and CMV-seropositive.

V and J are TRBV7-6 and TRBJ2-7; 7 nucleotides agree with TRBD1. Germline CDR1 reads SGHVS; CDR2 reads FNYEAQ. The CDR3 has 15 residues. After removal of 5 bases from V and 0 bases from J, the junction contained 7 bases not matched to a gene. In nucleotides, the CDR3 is TGTGCCAGCAGCCCCCTGGCAGGGGGCTCCTACGAGCAGTACTTC. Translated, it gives CASSPLAGGSYEQYF. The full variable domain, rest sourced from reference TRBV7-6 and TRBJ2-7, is GAGVSQSPRYKVTKRGQDVALRCDPISGHVSLYWYRQALGQGPEFLTYFNYEAQQDKSGLPNDRFSAERPEGSISTLTIQRTEQRDSAMYRCASSPLAGGSYEQYFGPGTRLTVT.

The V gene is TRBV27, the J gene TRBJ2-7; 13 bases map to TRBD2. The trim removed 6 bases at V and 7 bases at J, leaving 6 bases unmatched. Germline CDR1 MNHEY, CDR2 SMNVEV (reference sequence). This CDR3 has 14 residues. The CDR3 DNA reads TGTGCCAGCAGAGGACTAGCGGGGGTGCGAGAGCAGTACTTC. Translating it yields CASRGLAGVREQYF.

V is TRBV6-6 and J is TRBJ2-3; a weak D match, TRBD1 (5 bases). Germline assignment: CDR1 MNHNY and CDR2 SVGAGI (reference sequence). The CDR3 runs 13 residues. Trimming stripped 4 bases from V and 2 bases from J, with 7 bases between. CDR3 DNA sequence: TGTGCCAGCAGTTTAGGGGACACAGATACGCAGTATTTT. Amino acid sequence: CASSLGDTDTQYF.